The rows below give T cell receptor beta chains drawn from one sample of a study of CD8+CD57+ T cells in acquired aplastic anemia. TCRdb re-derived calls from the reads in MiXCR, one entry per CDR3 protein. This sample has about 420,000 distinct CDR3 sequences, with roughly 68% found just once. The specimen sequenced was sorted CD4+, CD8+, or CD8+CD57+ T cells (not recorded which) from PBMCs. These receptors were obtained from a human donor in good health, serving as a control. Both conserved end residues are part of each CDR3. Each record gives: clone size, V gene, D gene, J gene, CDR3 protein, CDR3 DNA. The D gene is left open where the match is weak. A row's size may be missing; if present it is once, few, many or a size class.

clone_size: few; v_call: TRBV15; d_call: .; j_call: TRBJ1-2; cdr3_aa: CATSKRQNYGYTF; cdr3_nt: TGTGCCACCAGCAAGAGACAAAACTATGGCTACACCTTC
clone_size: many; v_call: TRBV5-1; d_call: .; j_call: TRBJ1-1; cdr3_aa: CASSALTAMNTEAFF; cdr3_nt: TGCGCCAGCAGCGCCCTGACGGCCATGAACACTGAAGCTTTCTTT
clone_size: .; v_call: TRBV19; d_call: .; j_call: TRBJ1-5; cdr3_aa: CASSSSGAQPQHF; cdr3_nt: TGTGCCAGTAGTAGCTCAGGGGCTCAGCCCCAGCATTTT
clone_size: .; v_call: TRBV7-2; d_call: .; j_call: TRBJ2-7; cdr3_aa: CASSRQTSTYEQYF; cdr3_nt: TGTGCCAGCAGCAGACAGACAAGCACCTACGAGCAGTACTTC
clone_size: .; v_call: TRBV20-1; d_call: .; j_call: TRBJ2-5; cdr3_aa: CSASRGQYMKTQYF; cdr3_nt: TGCAGTGCTAGTCGGGGACAATATATGAAGACCCAGTACTTC
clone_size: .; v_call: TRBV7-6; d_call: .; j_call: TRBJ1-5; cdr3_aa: CASRAVGGPVTPYYF; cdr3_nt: TGTGCCAGCAGGGCTGTGGGGGGGCCAGTGACCCCGTACTATTTT
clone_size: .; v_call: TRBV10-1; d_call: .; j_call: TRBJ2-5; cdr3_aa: CASSGSKFTTQYF; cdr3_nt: TGCGCCAGCAGCGGGTCGAAGTTCACAACCCAGTACTTC
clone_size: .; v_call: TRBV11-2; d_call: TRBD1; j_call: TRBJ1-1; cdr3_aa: CASSRDRGRAEAFF; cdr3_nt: TGTGCCAGCAGCCGCGACAGGGGTCGGGCTGAAGCTTTCTTT
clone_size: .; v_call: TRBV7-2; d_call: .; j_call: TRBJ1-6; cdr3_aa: CASSQDLGGSYEQF; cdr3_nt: TGTGCCAGCAGCCAAGATTTGGGGGGCTCCTACGAGCAGTTT
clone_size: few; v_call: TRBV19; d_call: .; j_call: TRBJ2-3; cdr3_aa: CASKMGGVATDTQYF; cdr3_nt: TGTGCCAGTAAAATGGGCGGGGTCGCCACAGATACGCAGTATTTT
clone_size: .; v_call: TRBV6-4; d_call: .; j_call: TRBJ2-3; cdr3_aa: CASREQGGPDTQYF; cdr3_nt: TGTGCAAGTCGTGAACAGGGGGGGCCAGATACGCAGTATTTT
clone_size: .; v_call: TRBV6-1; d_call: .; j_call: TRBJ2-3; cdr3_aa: CASRQWTFSTDTQYF; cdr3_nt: TGTGCCAGCAGACAGTGGACTTTTAGCACAGATACGCAGTATTTT
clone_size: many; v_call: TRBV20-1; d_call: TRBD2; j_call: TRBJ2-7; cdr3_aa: CSATKSLSGAAYEQYF; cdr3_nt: TGCAGTGCCACAAAAAGCCTTAGCGGGGCGGCCTACGAGCAGTACTTC
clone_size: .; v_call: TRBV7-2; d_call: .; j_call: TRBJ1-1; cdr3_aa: CASSLRDARDYEPFF; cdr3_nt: TGTGCCAGCAGCTTACGAGACGCTCGGGACTACGAGCCGTTCTTT
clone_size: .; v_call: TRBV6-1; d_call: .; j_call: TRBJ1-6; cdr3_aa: CASSERQGGSPLHF; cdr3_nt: TGTGCCAGCAGTGAACGCCAGGGCGGTTCACCCCTCCACTTT
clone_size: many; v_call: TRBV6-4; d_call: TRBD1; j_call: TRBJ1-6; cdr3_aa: CASSGGQGVVNSPLHF; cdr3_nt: TGTGCCAGCAGCGGAGGACAGGGGGTAGTTAATTCACCCCTCCACTTT
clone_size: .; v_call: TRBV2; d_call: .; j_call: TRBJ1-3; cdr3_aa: CASSVLDSGNTIYF; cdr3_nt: TGTGCCAGCAGTGTTTTGGACTCTGGAAACACCATATATTTT
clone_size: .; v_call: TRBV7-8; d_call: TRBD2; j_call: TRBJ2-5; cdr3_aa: CASRLAGGGTQYLYF; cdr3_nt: TGTGCCAGCCGGCTAGCGGGCGGAGGGACCCAGTACCTCTACTTC
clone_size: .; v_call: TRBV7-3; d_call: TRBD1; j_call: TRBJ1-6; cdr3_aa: CASSTFRTGLHCPLHF; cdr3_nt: TGTGCCAGCAGCACCTTTCGGACAGGCCTCCATTGCCCCCTCCACTTT
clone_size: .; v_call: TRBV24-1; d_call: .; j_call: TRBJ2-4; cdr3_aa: CATSAGIQYF; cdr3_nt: TGTGCCACCAGTGCGGGCATTCAGTACTTC
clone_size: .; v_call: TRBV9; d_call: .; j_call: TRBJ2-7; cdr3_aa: CASSVDRQGYYEQYF; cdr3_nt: TGTGCCAGCAGCGTAGATCGCCAGGGGTACTACGAGCAGTACTTC
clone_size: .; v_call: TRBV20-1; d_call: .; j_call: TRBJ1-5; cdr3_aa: CSARLGTGRSQHF; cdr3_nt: TGCAGTGCTCGCTTAGGGACGGGGCGGTCCCAGCATTTT
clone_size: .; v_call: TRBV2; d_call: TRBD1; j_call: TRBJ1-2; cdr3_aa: CASSPGQASSGYTF; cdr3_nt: TGTGCCAGCAGTCCGGGACAGGCGAGCAGTGGCTACACCTTC
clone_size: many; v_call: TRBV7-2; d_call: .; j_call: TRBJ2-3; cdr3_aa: CASSFRGYSTDTQYF; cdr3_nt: TGTGCCAGCAGCTTCAGGGGTTATAGCACAGATACGCAGTATTTT
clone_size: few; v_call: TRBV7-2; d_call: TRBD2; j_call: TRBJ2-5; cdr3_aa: CASSLARTSGQETQYF; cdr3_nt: TGTGCCAGCAGCTTAGCGCGGACTAGCGGACAAGAGACCCAGTACTTC
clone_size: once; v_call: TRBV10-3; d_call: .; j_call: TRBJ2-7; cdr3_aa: CAISDQWSFRETQYF; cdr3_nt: TGTGCCATCAGTGATCAGTGGAGTTTTCGAGAGACGCAGTACTTC
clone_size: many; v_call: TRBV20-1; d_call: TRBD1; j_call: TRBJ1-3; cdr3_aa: CSARDNGQGGNTIYF; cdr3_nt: TGCAGTGCTAGAGATAACGGACAGGGGGGAAACACCATATATTTT
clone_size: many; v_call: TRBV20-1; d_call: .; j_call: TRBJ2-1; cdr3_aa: CSSGPYNEQFF; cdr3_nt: TGCAGTTCGGGACCCTACAATGAGCAGTTCTTC
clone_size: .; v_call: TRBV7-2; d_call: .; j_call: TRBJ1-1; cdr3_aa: CTSSTDSEAFF; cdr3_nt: TGTACCAGCAGCACGGACAGTGAAGCTTTCTTT